Presented here are 5 T cell receptor beta chains from one specimen sequenced in a study of cytomegalovirus exposure and HLA in healthy donors. The PCR had 60 Vbeta and 13 Jbeta primers. Sequencing was performed with immunoSEQ multiplex PCR; in TCRdb, only in-frame clones are kept and a portion is missing. The profile shows approximately 190,000 clones, about four fifths of them singletons. Sequencing was carried out using PBMCs. All receptors derive from a woman aged 45-60 years in good health and CMV-seropositive.

The chain is built from TRBV2 and TRBJ2-5, with 8 positions matching TRBD2. The CDR3 loop spans 15 amino acids. Germline V lookup: CDR1 SNHLY, CDR2 FYNNEI. Trimming took 4 bases from V and 1 from J; bases not matched to a gene: 5. CDR3 in amino acids: CASSAAGGFQETQYF. The CDR3 DNA sequence: TGTGCCAGCAGTGCCGCGGGGGGCTTCCAAGAGACCCAGTACTTC.

The chain couples TRBV29-1 to TRBJ2-2; D might be TRBD2 (6 bases). Germline assignment: CDR1 SQVTM and CDR2 ANQGSEA. The CDR3 runs 15 residues. V was shortened by 4 bases and J by 0 bases, with 12 bases between the two germline ends. The CDR3 region is CSVVGRGTNTGELFF. CDR3 coding DNA: TGCAGCGTTGTGGGCCGGGGGACGAACACCGGGGAGCTGTTTTTT.

The rearrangement links TRBV4-3 to TRBJ1-1, with 7 bases lining up with TRBD1. CDR1 LGHNA and CDR2 YSLEER come from the germline V gene. There are 14 residues in the CDR3. V dropped 0 bases and J dropped 9; count of bases not matched to a gene: 7. CDR3 in amino acids: CASSQEGRGMQAFF. The CDR3 DNA follows: TGCGCCAGCAGCCAAGAGGGCAGGGGGATGCAAGCTTTCTTT.

The V gene is TRBV4-1, the J gene TRBJ1-5; D is perhaps TRBD1 (5 bases). CDR3 length: 16 amino acids. Trimming took 4 bases from V and 4 from J, leaving 17 bases between them. Looked up from germline, CDR1 is MGHRA and CDR2 is YSYEKL. Here the CDR3 reads CASSPSVGGGNQPQHF. The CDR3 DNA follows: TGCGCCAGCAGCCCCAGCGTGGGGGGAGGGAATCAGCCCCAGCATTTT.

This clone was detected only once. This chain joins TRBV18 and TRBJ2-1, with 11 bases identical to TRBD2. The germline CDR1 and CDR2 sequences are KGHSH and LQKENI. V shed 6 bases and J 5 bases; nucleotides not matched to a gene: 6. This CDR3 contains 15 residues. CDR3 sequence reads: CASSLTSGGNNEQFF. The CDR3 coding sequence is TGTGCCAGCTCCCTCACTAGCGGGGGAAACAATGAGCAGTTCTTC. Combining the CDR3 with reference TRBV18 and TRBJ2-1 gives the whole variable domain NAGVMQNPRHLVRRRGQEARLRCSPMKGHSHVYWYRQLPEEGLKFMVYLQKENIIDESGMPKERFSAEFPKEGPSILRIQQVVRGDSAAYFCASSLTSGGNNEQFFGPGTRLTVL.